What follows are 19 T cell receptor beta chains derived from one specimen sequenced in a study of cytomegalovirus exposure and HLA in healthy donors. 13 Jbeta primers and 60 Vbeta primers were used for the PCR. TCRdb's table, derived via immunoSEQ multiplex PCR, lists solely in-frame clones and lacks some. The table shows fewer than 200,000 clones, with under 70% occurring only once. What was sequenced was PBMCs. These receptors all come from a woman in her forties in good health and CMV-seropositive.

The chain employs TRBV5-6 and TRBJ1-5, with a weak D call TRBD1 (5 bases). The ends were cut back, 1 base at V and 4 bases at J, with 15 bases in the middle. The CDR3 contains 16 residues. Germline CDR1 reads SGHDT; CDR2 reads YYEEEE. The CDR3 sequence: CASSLSAGQVNQPQHF. The CDR3 DNA sequence: TGTGCCAGCAGCTTGAGTGCAGGGCAGGTTAATCAGCCCCAGCATTTT.

V and J are TRBV25-1 and TRBJ1-2; TRBD1 matches at 12 bases. After removal of 1 base from V and 7 bases from J, the junction contained 4 bases not matched to a gene. The CDR3 runs to 15 residues. CDR1 MGHDK and CDR2 SYGVNS come from the germline V gene. As DNA, the CDR3 is TGTGCCAGCAGTGAATGGGACAGGGGGCGATCTGGCTACACCTTC. Translated, it gives CASSEWDRGRSGYTF.

The J gene is TRBJ2-7, the V gene TRBV5-4, with 7 bases aligning to TRBD2. The CDR3 extends over 15 amino acids. The V gene end was trimmed by 4 bases and the J gene end by 0 bases; junction bases not matched to a gene: 7. Germline CDR1 reads SGHNT; CDR2 reads YYREEE (reference sequence). The CDR3 region has the DNA TGTGCCAGCAGCCTGGCGCGGACTAGCTCCTACGAGCAGTACTTC. Protein sequence: CASSLARTSSYEQYF.

This clone was seen once. The rearrangement joins TRBV18 to TRBJ1-4; D call uncertain. The germline gives CDR1 KGHSH, CDR2 LQKENI. V was clipped by 3 bases and J by 10 bases, with 21 bases between them. CDR3 length equals 16 residues. In DNA, the CDR3 is TGTGCCAGCTCACCCGATTGGACGGAAACCCGGGGAAAACTGTTTTTT. Amino acid sequence: CASSPDWTETRGKLFF.

Comments on this clone: The junction does not match germline at one end; this may be a read error. The CDR3 nucleotides are TGTGCCAGCATCAACACCAAGAGACCGGGACAGTTTCGTGGAGGCTTC. It codes for CASINTKRPGQFRGGF. The chain joins TRBV28 to TRBJ1-2; 7 nucleotides line up with TRBD1. The CDR3 runs 16 residues. From germline, CDR1 is MDHEN and CDR2 SYDVKM.

This clone was seen more than once but under ten times. A junction boundary mismatches the germline segment, possibly from a read error. This rearrangement joins TRBV7-7 to TRBJ2-7; 7 bases match TRBD1. CDR3 length: 17 amino acids. CDR1 is SSHAT, CDR2 FNYEAQ, per germline (reference sequence). The CDR3 DNA sequence: TGTGCTAGCAGCTTACCTACGGGACAGATAACAACCTACGAGCAGTACTTC. Translation: CASSLPTGQITTYEQYF.

The V call is TRBV27, the J call TRBJ2-5; no definite D call. The CDR3 consists of 15 residues. CDR1 and CDR2 from the germline V gene are MNHEY and SMNVEV (reference sequence). Trimming pared 4 bases from V and 2 bases from J, leaving 14 bases between. CDR3 coding DNA: TGTGCCAGCAGTTCGAACTCAGGTTTTCAAGAGACCCAGTACTTC. It encodes CASSSNSGFQETQYF.

The V gene is TRBV7-2, the J gene TRBJ1-2; D is unresolved. V shed 7 bases and J shed 5 bases, with 23 bases lying between them. Germline assignment: CDR1 SGHTA and CDR2 FQGNSA. The CDR3 consists of 16 residues. The CDR3 region is CASTQTLGGPLYGYTF. DNA for the CDR3: TGTGCCAGCACCCAAACCCTGGGAGGCCCATTGTATGGCTACACCTTC.

This chain connects TRBV6-1 to TRBJ1-1; possibly TRBD1 for D (5 bases). The CDR3 loop spans 11 amino acids. V was shortened by 3 bases and J by 10 bases, with 9 bases between the two germline ends. CDR1 is MNHNS, CDR2 SASEGT, per germline. CDR3 sequence reads: CASSEYGGAFF. The DNA for the CDR3 is TGTGCCAGCAGTGAGTACGGGGGAGCTTTCTTT.

The chain carries TRBV6-4 and TRBJ2-7; D call uncertain. Germline assignment: CDR1 MRHNA and CDR2 SNTAGT. The CDR3 totals 12 residues. V lost 4 bases and J lost 3, with 7 bases in between. The CDR3 nucleotides are TGTGCCAGCAGTGGCAGTTACTACGAGCAGTACTTC. It is translated as CASSGSYYEQYF.

This clone occurred once. The chain carries TRBV7-9 and TRBJ2-3, with 7 positions matching TRBD2. With 5 bases clipped from V and 6 bases from J, the junction kept 8 bases outside the gene matches. The CDR3 runs to 14 residues. Germline CDR1 and CDR2: SEHNR and FQNEAQ (reference sequence). The CDR3 region is CASSQTSRWDTQYF. DNA of the CDR3: TGTGCCAGCAGCCAGACTAGCCGTTGGGATACGCAGTATTTT.

The chain uses TRBV19 and TRBJ1-1; D gene ambiguous. Germline-derived CDR1 and CDR2 are LNHDA and SQIVND (reference sequence). The germline V and J ends were trimmed by 1 base and 1 base, with 4 bases remaining between them. CDR3 length: 13 residues. The CDR3 DNA follows: TGTGCCAGTAGTATAGCCAAGAACACTGAAGCTTTCTTT. The encoded protein is CASSIAKNTEAFF. The full variable domain, with the rest looked up from reference TRBV19 and TRBJ1-1, is DGGITQSPKYLFRKEGQNVTLSCEQNLNHDAMYWYRQDPGQGLRLIYYSQIVNDFQKGDIAEGYSVSREKKESFPLTVTSAQKNPTAFYLCASSIAKNTEAFFGQGTRLTVV.

On this clone itself: Other DNA sequences in this specimen translate into the identical CDR3. The rearrangement joins TRBV18 to TRBJ2-3; 9 positions agree with TRBD2. The CDR3 spans 15 residues. Germline V CDR1 and CDR2: KGHSH, LQKENI. V gave up 1 base and J gave up 2 bases; unmatched junction bases: 1. DNA of the CDR3: TGTGCCAGCTCACCACTAGCGGGGGACACAGATACGCAGTATTTT. Protein sequence: CASSPLAGDTDTQYF.

V gene TRBV18 combines with J gene TRBJ1-4, with 8 nucleotides matching TRBD1. Germline V gene data show CDR1 as KGHSH and CDR2 as LQKENI. Trimming at V came to 2 bases and at J to 8 bases, leaving 7 bases not matched to a gene. The CDR3 extends over 15 amino acids. This CDR3 is CASSPGTGQGEKLFF. The CDR3 DNA follows: TGTGCCAGCTCACCAGGGACAGGCCAAGGGGAAAAACTGTTTTTT.

This clone was seen a few times. The rearrangement joins TRBV7-8 to TRBJ2-1; D possibly corresponds to TRBD2 (6 bases). Per the germline V gene, CDR1 is SGHVS and CDR2 is FQNEAQ. CDR3 length equals 18 residues. The V end lost 0 bases, the J end lost 6 bases, and 21 bases lay between the germline ends. CDR3 region: CASSLALGGIGAGNEQFF. The CDR3 DNA reads as TGTGCCAGCAGCTTAGCGCTCGGCGGGATAGGGGCGGGCAATGAGCAGTTCTTC. The full variable domain, rest sourced from reference TRBV7-8 and TRBJ2-1, is GAGVSQSPRYKVAKRGQDVALRCDPISGHVSLFWYQQALGQGPEFLTYFQNEAQLDKSGLPSDRFFAERPEGSVSTLKIQRTQQEDSAVYLCASSLALGGIGAGNEQFFGPGTRLTVL.

This chain connects TRBV6-6 to TRBJ2-4; TRBD1 aligns across 10 bases. The CDR3 runs 16 residues. Per germline, CDR1 MNHNY and CDR2 SVGAGI (reference sequence). J was trimmed by 7 bases and V by 0 bases; bases with no gene match: 6. This chain's CDR3 is CASSYSGQGPENIQYF. The DNA for the CDR3 is TGTGCCAGCAGTTACTCGGGACAGGGGCCGGAGAACATTCAGTACTTC.

The gene calls are TRBV2 and TRBJ2-1, with TRBD2 identical over 9 bases. The V gene's germline CDR1 is SNHLY and CDR2 FYNNEI. This CDR3 is 15 amino acids long. V shed 11 bases and J 9 bases; nucleotides not matched to a gene: 17. The CDR3 DNA reads TGTGCCGCGGGGGGGAGCGGGGGGCCTCTAAGTGAGCAGTTCTTC. As protein: CAAGGSGGPLSEQFF.

The CDR3 DNA reads as TGTGCCAGCAGCGTAGTTAGCGGGAGTGCAGATACGCAGTATTTT. It encodes CASSVVSGSADTQYF. This chain joins TRBV9 and TRBJ2-3; TRBD2 aligns across 9 bases. Trimming took 0 bases from V and 4 from J; bases not matched to a gene: 3. There are 15 residues in the CDR3. CDR1 and CDR2 from the germline V gene are SGDLS and YYNGEE.

V gene TRBV28 combines with J gene TRBJ1-2; no firm D call. Germline CDR1 MDHEN, CDR2 SYDVKM. The V gene lost 5 bases and the J gene lost 0 bases, with 7 bases spanning the gap. The length of the CDR3 is 13 residues. The chain's CDR3 is CASSSSANYGYTF. The DNA of the CDR3 is TGTGCCAGCAGTAGCAGCGCTAACTATGGCTACACCTTC.